This T cell receptor beta chain was sequenced during a study of brain T cells in children with intractable seizures. General observations from the study: Pre-surgery blood may have been undersampled, hiding some clones.

Time point meaning: blood from clinic visit 5 months post-surgery; TSC patient then seizure free. Only cases whose brain tissue showed the highest T cell transcript signatures were sequenced. Worth noting for this clone: Its antigen is not identified.

Sequencing was performed with immunoSEQ multiplex PCR; in TCRdb, only in-frame clones are kept and a portion is missing. The sample includes approximately 330,000 clones, 93% of them seen just once. The receptor comes from a boy under three years old with tuberous sclerosis and intractable seizures. Sample: peripheral blood, taken approximately 5 months after surgery.

CDR3 loop: CASTLRDSTDTQYF. The CDR3 DNA reads TGTGCCAGCACCCTGCGGGACAGCACAGATACGCAGTATTTT. The chain recombines TRBV28 with TRBJ2-3; tentatively, D is TRBD2 (6 bases). V shed 7 bases and J shed 0 bases, with 11 bases lying between them. From germline, CDR1 is MDHEN and CDR2 SYDVKM. The CDR3 covers 14 residues.